Each of the 27 T cell receptor beta chains below was sequenced from the same sample in a study of beta chain features in type 1 diabetes. Study-wide results and limits: In all four CD4+ subsets, TCRB CDR3 length was significantly, moderately reduced in type 1 diabetes.

TCRB transcripts that were expressed got sequenced, as all of the isolated RNA had been reverse transcribed. Clones were read by immunoSEQ multiplex PCR, and TCRdb kept only the in-frame ones, dropping some. Of hundreds of thousands of clones detected, more than 12% appear once; the ten largest clones hold approximately 0.042%. Which antigens these TCRs recognize remains unknown. Sequenced material: naive CD4+ T cells from blood. All receptors come from a man aged 18 to 30 with type 1 diabetes.

This chain connects TRBV9 to TRBJ1-2; D is possibly TRBD1 (6 bases). Trimming stripped 0 bases from V and 5 bases from J, with 14 bases between. CDR1 is SGDLS and CDR2 is YYNGEE in the germline V gene. CDR3 length: 15 amino acids. DNA for the CDR3: TGTGCCAGCAGCGTAGCCTCAGGGGTAGGGTATGGCTACACCTTC. Translation gives CASSVASGVGYGYTF.

The chain is built from TRBV2 and TRBJ1-1, with 7 bases lining up with TRBD1. V shed 5 bases and J 4 bases; nucleotides not matched to a gene: 16. Germline V gene data show CDR1 as SNHLY and CDR2 as FYNNEI. The CDR3 covers 17 residues. CDR3 in DNA: TGTGCCAGCAGTACAAGACATACCTCGAGGGGGCTCACTGAAGCTTTCTTT. Protein sequence: CASSTRHTSRGLTEAFF.

The chain uses TRBV7-2 and TRBJ2-3, with TRBD2 identical over 14 bases. From germline, CDR1 is SGHTA and CDR2 FQGNSA. The length of the CDR3 is 17 residues. The V segment lost 5 bases and the J segment 3 bases; nucleotides outside the gene matches: 7. The CDR3 here is CASSTGTSGSWTDTQYF. The CDR3 DNA follows: TGTGCCAGCAGCACTGGGACTAGCGGGAGTTGGACAGATACGCAGTATTTT.

The table lists this clone with a few counts. This chain uses TRBV2 with TRBJ2-7; 11 positions match TRBD2. CDR1 and CDR2 from the germline V gene are SNHLY and FYNNEI. J lost 2 bases, V lost 5 bases, and 11 bases had no gene match. CDR3 size: 17 residues. In DNA form, the CDR3 reads TGTGCCAGCAGTCGACACCCGGGGACTAGCGGTGCCTACGAGCAGTACTTC. The encoded protein is CASSRHPGTSGAYEQYF.

This clone was recorded a few times. The rearrangement uses TRBV29-1 and TRBJ1-1; weak D call: TRBD1 (6 bases). CDR1 is SQVTM, CDR2 ANQGSEA, per germline. The CDR3 loop spans 13 amino acids. Trimming shortened V by 4 bases and J by 3 bases, and 12 bases separated the two germline ends. The CDR3 nucleotides read TGCAGCGTTGGAGGGGGAATAGACACTGAAGCTTTCTTT. Encoded protein: CSVGGGIDTEAFF.

The chain is built from TRBV27 and TRBJ2-7, with 10 bases matching TRBD2. The V gene end was trimmed by 6 bases and the J gene end by 3 bases; junction bases not matched to a gene: 8. The CDR3 extends over 15 amino acids. The germline CDR1 and CDR2 sequences are MNHEY and SMNVEV (reference sequence). CDR3: CASRSPSGGNYEQYF. CDR3 DNA sequence: TGTGCCAGCAGATCCCCTAGCGGGGGTAACTACGAGCAGTACTTC.

This clone appeared a few times. V and J are TRBV19 and TRBJ2-1, with 8 bases matching TRBD1. Germline-derived CDR1 and CDR2 are LNHDA and SQIVND (reference sequence). The ends lost 4 bases at V and 2 bases at J; junction bases unmatched: 4. This CDR3 contains 15 residues. The CDR3 spells CASSSGQGPYNEQFF. CDR3 nucleotides: TGTGCCAGTAGTAGCGGACAGGGACCCTACAATGAGCAGTTCTTC.

The rearrangement links TRBV7-8 to TRBJ1-2, with TRBD1 matching over 8 bases. V dropped 4 bases and J dropped 3; count of bases not matched to a gene: 7. The CDR3 extends over 15 amino acids. Germline V gives CDR1 SGHVS, CDR2 FQNEAQ. The CDR3 protein is CASSSGQGLDYGYTF. CDR3 bases: TGTGCCAGCAGCTCTGGACAGGGATTGGACTATGGCTACACCTTC.

The rearrangement uses TRBV6-5 and TRBJ2-2; tentative D call: TRBD2 (6 bases). The CDR3 spans 12 residues. Per germline, CDR1 MNHEY and CDR2 SVGAGI. Deletions cut 2 bases from V and 10 bases from J, with 8 bases between. This chain's CDR3 is CASSYPSEELFF. For the CDR3, the DNA is TGTGCCAGCAGTTACCCTAGCGAGGAGCTGTTTTTT.

This clone showed up just a few times. V is TRBV5-1 and J is TRBJ2-7; a possible D gene is TRBD2 (6 bases). CDR3 length: 14 residues. Germline loops: CDR1 SGHRS, CDR2 YFSETQ. Trimming took off 4 bases at V and 7 bases at J, with 18 bases between the two ends. The CDR3 sequence: CASSLGGTSWEQYF. The CDR3 coding sequence is TGCGCCAGCAGCCTGGGGGGTACTTCGTGGGAGCAGTACTTC.

On this clone itself: The sample holds other DNA sequences that translate to the same CDR3. The chain recombines TRBV7-2 with TRBJ2-7; 7 bases match TRBD2. The CDR3 has 13 amino acids. J gave up 2 bases and V 5 bases, and 3 bases lay outside the gene matches. The germline gives CDR1 SGHTA, CDR2 FQGNSA. CDR3 in amino acids: CASSPRGAYEQYF. CDR3 in DNA: TGTGCCAGCAGCCCACGGGGGGCCTACGAGCAGTACTTC.

This clone occurred a few times. The chain carries TRBV18 and TRBJ2-5; 8 bases match TRBD1. The CDR3 has 16 amino acids. Germline V CDR1 and CDR2: KGHSH, LQKENI. V shed 0 bases and J 2 bases; nucleotides not matched to a gene: 5. The CDR3 DNA reads TGTGCCAGCTCACCACCGAACAGGGGGTTTCAAGAGACCCAGTACTTC. Translated, it gives CASSPPNRGFQETQYF.

The chain employs TRBV28 and TRBJ1-1; 12 positions match TRBD1. This CDR3 comprises 17 residues. CDR1 and CDR2 (germline): MDHEN, SYDVKM. The J segment lost 4 bases and the V segment lost 5 bases, leaving 11 bases of the junction unmatched. The CDR3 loop is CASSTGTGGWGGTEAFF. The CDR3 nucleotides are TGTGCCAGCAGTACCGGGACAGGGGGCTGGGGAGGCACTGAAGCTTTCTTT.

In its sample, this clone was seen a few times. The genes are TRBV15 and TRBJ2-7, with a tentative D call TRBD1 (7 bases). CDR3 length equals 14 residues. The germline CDR1 and CDR2 sequences are LNHNV and YYDKDF (reference sequence). Trimming pared 5 bases from V and 4 bases from J, leaving 15 bases between. The CDR3 bases are TGTGCCACCAGCTGGGACCAGGGGGGTTACGAGCAGTACTTC. This encodes CATSWDQGGYEQYF.

The V gene is TRBV30, the J gene TRBJ2-5, with D uncertain. The V gene lost 2 bases and the J gene lost 9 bases, with 19 bases spanning the gap. The CDR3 is 14 amino acids. Germline CDR1 GTSNPN, CDR2 SVGIG (reference sequence). CDR3 residues: CAWSTPDRVEAQYF. Here the CDR3 DNA reads TGTGCCTGGAGTACTCCGGACCGAGTTGAGGCCCAGTACTTC.

This chain joins TRBV5-4 and TRBJ2-2, with TRBD2 matching over 11 bases. The CDR3 consists of 16 residues. V lost 4 bases, J lost 4 bases, and 6 bases stayed unmatched. Germline CDR1 SGHNT, CDR2 YYREEE (reference sequence). CDR3 residues: CASSRRTSGFTGELFF. In DNA, the CDR3 is TGTGCCAGCAGCCGACGGACTAGCGGGTTCACCGGGGAGCTGTTTTTT.

The chain combines TRBV7-9 with TRBJ2-1; D remains ambiguous. The germline V and J ends were trimmed by 0 bases and 1 base, with 10 bases remaining between them. CDR3 length equals 16 residues. The germline V gene encodes CDR1 SEHNR and CDR2 FQNEAQ (reference sequence). The CDR3 here is CASSLAPDRSYNEQFF. The CDR3 coding sequence is TGTGCCAGCAGCTTAGCGCCTGACCGATCCTACAATGAGCAGTTCTTC.

The J gene is TRBJ2-7, the V gene TRBV2; D is undetermined. The CDR3 runs 13 residues. V gave up 3 bases and J gave up 4 bases, with 10 bases separating them. From germline, CDR1 is SNHLY and CDR2 FYNNEI. CDR3 loop: CASSDRVGYEQYF. The CDR3 DNA reads TGTGCCAGCAGTGACCGGGTAGGGTACGAGCAGTACTTC.

The chain couples TRBV5-4 to TRBJ2-3; weak D call: TRBD2 (6 bases). This CDR3 has 16 amino acids. Germline V gives CDR1 SGHNT, CDR2 YYREEE (reference sequence). V was cut by 0 bases and J by 2 bases, with 13 bases left in between. The CDR3 DNA sequence: TGTGCCAGCAGCTTGGAGGTAGCGGATCCCACAGATACGCAGTATTTT. It encodes CASSLEVADPTDTQYF. Complete variable domain (other parts from reference TRBV5-4 and TRBJ2-3): ETGVTQSPTHLIKTRGQQVTLRCSSQSGHNTVSWYQQALGQGPQFIFQYYREEENGRGNFPPRFSGLQFPNYSSELNVNALELDDSALYLCASSLEVADPTDTQYFGPGTRLTVL.

This clone was counted only a few times. The chain recombines TRBV15 with TRBJ2-7, with TRBD2 matching over 10 bases. The CDR3 has 15 residues. The V and J ends lost 1 base and 5 bases, in that order; junction bases with no gene match: 5. Germline V gene sequence: CDR1 LNHNV, CDR2 YYDKDF (reference sequence). CDR3 residues: CATSRGTSGLDEQYF. In nucleotides, the CDR3 is TGTGCCACCAGCAGAGGGACTAGCGGTTTGGACGAGCAGTACTTC.

The table lists this clone with a few counts. This rearrangement joins TRBV30 to TRBJ2-1, with unresolved D. CDR3 length equals 13 residues. V lost 0 bases to trimming and J lost 6 bases, with 9 bases between them. Germline lookup yields CDR1 GTSNPN and CDR2 SVGIG (reference sequence). CDR3 coding DNA: TGTGCCTGGAGTGTCGGACGGGTCAATGAGCAGTTCTTC. It yields the protein CAWSVGRVNEQFF.

In this sample, this clone turned up a few times. The chain joins TRBV2 to TRBJ1-5; D gene ambiguous. This CDR3 has 13 residues. Germline lookup yields CDR1 SNHLY and CDR2 FYNNEI. V was pared by 8 bases and J by 3 bases, with 11 bases between. The CDR3 is CASDIEVNQPQHF. The CDR3 DNA follows: TGTGCCAGCGACATTGAGGTCAATCAGCCCCAGCATTTT. The variable domain in full, completed from reference TRBV2 and TRBJ1-5, reads EPEVTQTPSHQVTQMGQEVILRCVPISNHLYFYWYRQILGQKVEFLVSFYNNEISEKSEIFDDQFSVERPDGSNFTLKIRSTKLEDSAMYFCASDIEVNQPQHFGDGTRLSIL.

The sample holds a few counts of this clone. The J gene is TRBJ2-1, the V gene TRBV7-2, with 8 bases identical to TRBD2. J gave up 8 bases and V 3 bases, and 9 bases lay outside the gene matches. This CDR3 contains 15 residues. The germline V gene encodes CDR1 SGHTA and CDR2 FQGNSA. The CDR3 DNA is TGTGCCAGCAGCTTTGCGGGGGGCCAAGGCTATGAGCAGTTCTTC. Translation gives CASSFAGGQGYEQFF.

The chain couples TRBV5-4 to TRBJ2-3, with D perhaps TRBD1 (5 bases). V dropped 6 bases and J dropped 2 bases, with 22 bases sitting between them. Germline V gene sequence: CDR1 SGHNT, CDR2 YYREEE (reference sequence). The CDR3 consists of 17 residues. CDR3 sequence (DNA): TGTGCCAGCAAAAACATCGCCGGGCAGGGCCTCACAGATACGCAGTATTTT. Its protein product is CASKNIAGQGLTDTQYF.

This clone occurred a few times. V gene TRBV4-3 combines with J gene TRBJ2-1; D perhaps matches TRBD2 (5 bases). The CDR3 contains 14 residues. Trimming pared 4 bases from V and 10 bases from J, leaving 17 bases between. Germline CDR1 LGHNA, CDR2 YSLEER. The CDR3 region is CASSLTSGSWEQFF. The DNA for the CDR3 is TGCGCCAGCAGCCTGACGTCGGGGAGCTGGGAGCAGTTCTTC.

This clone was detected a few times. The chain combines TRBV19 with TRBJ2-5; 7 bases are a match to TRBD2. V lost 5 bases and J lost 4; bases outside the gene matches: 4. The CDR3 is made up of 13 amino acids. Per germline, CDR1 LNHDA and CDR2 SQIVND (reference sequence). CDR3 nucleotides: TGTGCCAGTAGTCCGACGGGGGGAGAGACCCAGTACTTC. As protein: CASSPTGGETQYF. Together with reference TRBV19 and TRBJ2-5, the CDR3 gives the full variable domain: DGGITQSPKYLFRKEGQNVTLSCEQNLNHDAMYWYRQDPGQGLRLIYYSQIVNDFQKGDIAEGYSVSREKKESFPLTVTSAQKNPTAFYLCASSPTGGETQYFGPGTRLLVL.

There are a few counts of this clone. This chain uses TRBV9 with TRBJ2-5, with a weak D call TRBD1 (7 bases). Germline V lookup: CDR1 SGDLS, CDR2 YYNGEE. There are 15 residues in the CDR3. V gave up 3 bases and J gave up 4 bases, with 16 bases separating them. The CDR3 protein is CASSAGGQNPETQYF. Written as DNA, the CDR3 is TGTGCCAGCAGCGCAGGGGGGCAGAATCCAGAGACCCAGTACTTC.